A single sample is the source of the 6 T cell receptor beta chains below, sequenced in a study of Ad26.COV2.S vaccination and SARS-CoV-2 variants. Treatment: 15 to 20 received Ad26.COV2.S at low or high dose, single or two shots; several received placebo; per-sample allocation not given. Samples analyzed were those drawn on day 63 after the first vaccine or placebo injection. TCRdb keeps only in-frame clones here, not all; method: immunoSEQ multiplex PCR. The sample yields hundreds of thousands of clones, around 87% seen once. Sample: peripheral blood, taken in a trial of Ad26.COV2.S vaccine versus placebo. These receptors originate from a person aged 18-60 years who received the Ad26.COV2.S COVID-19 vaccine or a placebo.

This chain joins TRBV6-2 or TRBV6-3 and TRBJ1-1; TRBD1 agrees at 10 bases. The CDR3 runs 15 residues. After removal of 4 bases from V and 3 bases from J, the junction contained 5 bases not matched to a gene. Germline V gene data show CDR1 as MNHEY and CDR2 as SVGEGT. CDR3 in amino acids: CASSLWTGGDTEAFF. As DNA, the CDR3 is TGTGCCAGCAGTTTATGGACAGGGGGGGACACTGAAGCTTTCTTT.

The rearrangement links TRBV18 to TRBJ1-1, with a tentative D call TRBD1 (6 bases). CDR3 length: 14 residues. V lost 6 bases, J lost 1 base, and 12 bases lay in between. Germline CDR1 KGHSH, CDR2 LQKENI. The CDR3 here is CASSTGTQNTEAFF. In DNA form, the CDR3 reads TGTGCCAGCTCGACGGGGACACAGAACACTGAAGCTTTCTTT.

Only one count was recorded for this clone. Within the sample, other DNA sequences also encode this same CDR3. The chain employs TRBV7-2 and TRBJ1-5; D is ambiguous. The ends were cut back, 2 bases at V and 2 bases at J, with 4 bases in the middle. The length of the CDR3 is 13 residues. Germline CDR1 SGHTA, CDR2 FQGNSA. CDR3: CASSLRGNQPQHF. CDR3 sequence (DNA): TGTGCCAGCAGCTTACGCGGCAATCAGCCCCAGCATTTT.

J is TRBJ2-7 and V is TRBV6-6; TRBD1 matches 8 bases. CDR1 MNHNY and CDR2 SVGAGI come from the germline V gene (reference sequence). There are 14 residues in the CDR3. J was trimmed by 5 bases and V by 6 bases; bases with no gene match: 9. Here the CDR3 reads CASRLDRVDHEQYF. For the CDR3, the DNA is TGTGCCAGCAGACTGGACAGGGTAGACCACGAGCAGTACTTC.

CDR3 amino acids: CASARGGEQYF. CDR3 DNA: TGTGCCAGCGCCAGGGGGGGAGAGCAGTACTTC. The chain employs TRBV27 and TRBJ2-7; D tentatively reads TRBD1 or TRBD2 (7 bases each). CDR1 is MNHEY and CDR2 is SMNVEV in the germline V gene (reference sequence). The V end lost 8 bases, the J end lost 7 bases, and 12 bases lay between the germline ends. This CDR3 comprises 11 residues.

The V and J genes are TRBV7-3 and TRBJ2-3; D unclear. V lost 1 base to trimming and J lost 5 bases, with 10 bases between them. This CDR3 is 14 amino acids long. Looked up from germline, CDR1 is SGHTA and CDR2 is FQGTGA. The CDR3 nucleotides are TGTGCCAGCAGCTTAAACCCCCTCAGAGATACGCAGTATTTT. It translates to CASSLNPLRDTQYF.